The 10 T cell receptor beta chains in this list originate from one sample, sequenced in a study of HIV-infected patients and healthy controls. In TCRdb, the 5' RACE reads were re-called with MiXCR into one record per CDR3 protein. The sample lists about 18,000 distinct CDR3 sequences; approximately 18% were seen once. The sequenced sample was CD8+ T cells from blood. The receptors shown here come from a human donor in good health.

The chain employs TRBV15 and TRBJ1-5; 7 nucleotides line up with TRBD1. CDR1 and CDR2 from the germline V gene are LNHNV and YYDKDF (reference sequence). Trimming took 0 bases from V and 5 from J; bases not matched to a gene: 7. This CDR3 spans 16 amino acids. For the CDR3, the DNA is TGTGCCACCAGCAGAGATAGGGGGCAGGGGTATCAGCCCCAGCATTTT. Its translation: CATSRDRGQGYQPQHF.

This clonotype was recorded many times. This CDR3 is CSVELRLAGGSYEQYF. DNA of the CDR3: TGCAGCGTTGAATTGCGGTTAGCGGGAGGTTCCTACGAGCAGTACTTC. The chain combines TRBV29-1 with TRBJ2-7; 10 bases align to TRBD2. Per germline, CDR1 SQVTM and CDR2 ANQGSEA. The CDR3 has 16 amino acids. V lost 2 bases and J lost 1; bases outside the gene matches: 8.

This clonotype has ten or more counts. The genes are TRBV6-2 or TRBV6-3 and TRBJ2-7; tentatively, D is TRBD1 (5 bases). Trimming cost V 4 bases and J 1 base, with 14 bases left between them. Per the germline V gene, CDR1 is MNHEY and CDR2 is SVGEGT. The CDR3 length is 15 residues. CDR3 sequence reads: CASSLRQLSSYEQYF. For the CDR3, the DNA is TGTGCCAGCAGTTTACGACAGCTATCGTCCTACGAGCAGTACTTC.

This chain joins TRBV30 and TRBJ2-1; no clear D. This CDR3 is built from 13 residues. The germline V gene encodes CDR1 GTSNPN and CDR2 SVGIG (reference sequence). The V end was cut by 3 bases, the J end by 9 bases, with 15 bases between. CDR3 protein: CAWSLWLGAEQFF. The CDR3 nucleotides read TGTGCCTGGAGCCTTTGGTTAGGTGCTGAGCAGTTCTTC.

This clonotype has a handful of counts. The J gene is TRBJ1-2, the V gene TRBV2, with 10 bases matching TRBD1. Germline CDR1 and CDR2: SNHLY and FYNNEI. V shed 5 bases and J 6 bases; nucleotides not matched to a gene: 3. The CDR3 is made up of 13 amino acids. The chain's CDR3 is CASSYGQGDGYTF. CDR3 DNA sequence: TGTGCCAGCAGTTATGGACAGGGGGATGGCTACACCTTC. Full variable domain (missing parts from reference TRBV2 and TRBJ1-2): EPEVTQTPSHQVTQMGQEVILRCVPISNHLYFYWYRQILGQKVEFLVSFYNNEISEKSEIFDDQFSVERPDGSNFTLKIRSTKLEDSAMYFCASSYGQGDGYTFGSGTRLTVV.

Many counts were recorded for this clonotype. The J gene is TRBJ2-5, the V gene TRBV29-1; maybe TRBD1 (5 bases). The CDR3 has 12 residues. Per germline, CDR1 SQVTM and CDR2 ANQGSEA. Trimming stripped 2 bases from V and 2 bases from J, with 6 bases between. CDR3 sequence reads: CSVERQQETQYF. For the CDR3, the DNA is TGCAGCGTTGAACGACAGCAAGAGACCCAGTACTTC.

The rearrangement uses TRBV5-1 and TRBJ1-5; perhaps TRBD1 as D (5 bases). In germline, CDR1 is SGHRS, CDR2 YFSETQ. V shed 7 bases and J shed 3 bases, with 11 bases lying between them. The CDR3 runs 13 residues. The CDR3 DNA reads as TGCGCCAGCTCCGGGGGGGACAATCAGCCCCAGCATTTT. Translated, it gives CASSGGDNQPQHF.

This clonotype was picked up many times. The chain combines TRBV5-1 with TRBJ1-5; the match to TRBD1 covers 8 bases. Germline CDR1 and CDR2: SGHRS and YFSETQ. This CDR3 comprises 15 residues. The V and J ends lost 4 bases and 4 bases, in that order; junction bases with no gene match: 7. The CDR3 coding sequence is TGCGCCAGCAGCGAATGGACAGGGCCGAATCAGCCCCAGCATTTT. Its protein product is CASSEWTGPNQPQHF.

In this sample, this clonotype turned up a few times. The CDR3 sequence: CASSLGPGLDTEAFF. Written as DNA, the CDR3 is TGTGCCAGCAGCTTAGGTCCGGGGTTGGACACTGAAGCTTTCTTT. V and J are TRBV7-9 and TRBJ1-1; D is ambiguous. The ends were cut back, 1 base at V and 3 bases at J, with 12 bases in the middle. The CDR3 has 15 amino acids. The germline V gene encodes CDR1 SEHNR and CDR2 FQNEAQ (reference sequence). Complete variable domain (other parts from reference TRBV7-9 and TRBJ1-1): DTGVSQNPRHKITKRGQNVTFRCDPISEHNRLYWYRQTLGQGPEFLTYFQNEAQLEKSRLLSDRFSAERPKGSFSTLEIQRTEQGDSAMYLCASSLGPGLDTEAFFGQGTRLTVV.

This clonotype was counted a few times. V usage is TRBV12-3 or TRBV12-4 and J usage is TRBJ2-2; perhaps TRBD2 as D (6 bases). V lost 6 bases and J lost 6, with 11 bases in between. There are 13 residues in the CDR3. DNA of the CDR3: TGTGCCAGCAGCTTTTGGGGGGCCGGGGAGCTGTTTTTT. Translated, it gives CASSFWGAGELFF.